A selection of T cell receptor beta chains follows, all from one sample in a study of response to subunit inactivated influenza vaccine. TCRdb analysed the RT-PCR reads with MiXCR anew, one entry per CDR3 protein. The table has under 950,000 distinct CDR3 sequences, 21% seen once. The specimen comprised PBMCs from blood, sampled 5 to 6 days after vaccination. The receptors shown here come from a man aged 50 to 59 who received an inactivated influenza vaccine. Both conserved end residues are part of each CDR3. A D gene is named only where the DNA matches it firmly. Only part of the rows carry a size: once, few, many, or a class if the clone is expanded.

>TRBJ2-1|NA|TRBV6-1|NA
CASSAGGLIEFF
TGTGCCAGCAGTGCGGGGGGCCTGATTGAGTTCTTC
>TRBJ1-1|NA|TRBV20-1|few
CSARDWISNTEAFF
TGCAGTGCTAGAGATTGGATTTCCAACACTGAAGCTTTCTTT
>TRBJ2-7|TRBD2|TRBV7-9|NA
CASSTGTRTTGQYF
TGTGCCAGCAGCACCGGGACTAGAACGACAGGGCAGTACTTC
>TRBJ2-3|TRBD2|TRBV3-1|NA
CASSPQLAGVTDTQYF
TGTGCCAGCAGCCCTCAACTAGCGGGGGTCACAGATACGCAGTATTTT
>TRBJ2-1|TRBD2|TRBV2|NA
CASKAGLDNEQFF
TGTGCCAGCAAGGCGGGACTAGATAATGAGCAGTTCTTC
>TRBJ2-1|NA|TRBV20-1|few
CSARDVGEQFF
TGCAGTGCTAGAGACGTGGGTGAGCAGTTCTTC
>TRBJ1-3|NA|TRBV7-2|NA
CASSLETGNTIYF
TGTGCCAGCAGCTTAGAGACTGGAAACACCATATATTTT
>TRBJ2-7|TRBD2|TRBV28|few
CASSSLGTSGILREQYF
TGTGCCAGCAGTTCATTGGGGACTAGCGGGATTTTGCGCGAGCAGTACTTC
>TRBJ2-2|TRBD2|TRBV5-6|NA
CASSRTSGWAGELYF
TGTGCCAGCAGCCGGACTAGCGGGTGGGCCGGGGAGCTGTATTTT
>TRBJ2-5|NA|TRBV7-6|NA
CASSLPGQPGETQYF
TGTGCCAGCAGCTTACCGGGCCAACCTGGCGAGACCCAGTACTTC
>TRBJ2-7|NA|TRBV20-1|NA
CSARDLKGAEGNEQYF
TGCAGTGCTAGAGATCTGAAGGGAGCCGAAGGCAACGAGCAGTACTTC
>TRBJ1-1|NA|TRBV6-1|many
CASSPSAFGRSEAFF
TGTGCCAGCAGTCCCTCAGCCTTTGGAAGGTCTGAAGCTTTCTTT
>TRBJ2-5|NA|TRBV6-5|NA
CASSYGRGPGETQYF
TGTGCCAGCAGTTACGGCCGGGGGCCTGGAGAGACCCAGTACTTC
>TRBJ2-6|NA|TRBV6-2/TRBV6-3|NA
CASRQTSSGANVLTF
TGTGCCAGCAGGCAGACCTCCTCTGGGGCCAACGTCCTGACTTTC
>TRBJ1-4|TRBD1|TRBV20-1|NA
CSASHRGARKGLFF
TGCAGTGCTAGTCACAGGGGCGCCCGAAAAGGACTGTTTTTT
>TRBJ2-7|NA|TRBV7-9|few
CASSSGHPYYEQYF
TGTGCCAGCAGCTCGGGACACCCCTACTACGAGCAGTACTTC
>TRBJ2-3|NA|TRBV12-3/TRBV12-4|few
CASNHRGYTDTQYF
TGTGCCAGCAATCATCGGGGGTACACAGATACGCAGTATTTT
>TRBJ2-7|TRBD1|TRBV12-3/TRBV12-4|many
CASSRPGQGAYEQYF
TGTGCCAGCAGTCGCCCGGGACAGGGGGCCTACGAGCAGTACTTC
>TRBJ1-2|NA|TRBV4-3|NA
CASSPSSRDTYYGYTF
TGCGCCAGCAGCCCTTCGTCCCGGGACACGTACTATGGCTACACCTTC
>TRBJ2-1|NA|TRBV3-1|few
CASSQDHRNEQFF
TGTGCCAGCAGCCAAGATCACCGCAATGAGCAGTTCTTC
>TRBJ2-3|NA|TRBV25-1|NA
CASTEGIDTQYF
TGTGCCAGCACCGAAGGGATAGATACGCAGTATTTT
>TRBJ2-5|NA|TRBV20-1|few
CSALLPGFETQYF
TGCAGTGCTCTTCTCCCAGGTTTCGAGACCCAGTACTTC
>TRBJ2-7|NA|TRBV5-5|few
CASSLSTVEQYF
TGTGCCAGCAGCTTGTCCACGGTCGAGCAGTACTTC
>TRBJ2-7|NA|TRBV7-2|NA
CASSGNRVSYEQYF
TGTGCCAGCAGCGGAAACAGGGTCTCCTACGAGCAGTACTTC
>TRBJ2-3|NA|TRBV6-2/TRBV6-3|few
CASSPQGSDTQYF
TGTGCCAGCAGTCCTCAGGGTTCAGATACGCAGTATTTT
>TRBJ2-4|NA|TRBV5-1|few
CASSWGEAKNIQYF
TGCGCCAGCAGCTGGGGGGAGGCCAAAAACATTCAGTACTTC
>TRBJ1-1|NA|TRBV18|few
CASSPPGTEAFF
TGTGCCAGCTCACCACCAGGGACGGAAGCTTTCTTT
>TRBJ2-7|NA|TRBV15|NA
CATSRGSYEQYF
TGTGCCACCAGCAGAGGATCCTACGAGCAGTACTTC
>TRBJ2-3|NA|TRBV7-6|few
CASSLANSANTQYF
TGTGCCAGCAGCTTAGCGAACTCCGCAAATACGCAGTATTTT
>TRBJ1-5|NA|TRBV5-5|NA
CASSWGQSNQPQHF
TGTGCCAGCAGCTGGGGGCAGAGCAATCAGCCCCAGCATTTT
>TRBJ2-5|NA|TRBV25-1|NA
CASSVNWGAETQYF
TGTGCCAGCAGTGTAAACTGGGGGGCAGAGACCCAGTACTTC
>TRBJ1-1|NA|TRBV5-1|NA
CASSLGKTEAFF
TGTGCCAGCAGCCTAGGGAAGACTGAAGCTTTCTTT
>TRBJ1-2|NA|TRBV10-3|many
CAISEGGPFGYTF
TGTGCCATCAGTGAGGGAGGGCCCTTTGGCTACACCTTC
>TRBJ1-1|NA|TRBV10-3|NA
CAISEFEGTEAFF
TGTGCCATCAGTGAGTTCGAGGGCACTGAAGCTTTCTTT
>TRBJ1-1|NA|TRBV6-5|NA
CASSYSTVKLNTEAFF
TGTGCCAGCAGTTACTCGACAGTGAAATTGAACACTGAAGCTTTCTTT
>TRBJ2-1|NA|TRBV5-1|few
CASSSRLASNEQFF
TGCGCCAGCAGCTCACGGCTAGCATCCAATGAGCAGTTCTTC
>TRBJ2-7|TRBD1|TRBV20-1|few
CSATSGQGILHEQYF
TGCAGTGCTACCTCGGGACAGGGAATACTCCACGAGCAGTACTTC
>TRBJ2-1|TRBD2|TRBV12-3/TRBV12-4|NA
CASSPSGEPYNEQFF
TGTGCCAGCAGTCCCAGCGGGGAACCCTACAATGAGCAGTTCTTC
>TRBJ2-7|NA|TRBV28|few
CASTGPQNLYEQYF
TGTGCCAGTACAGGGCCTCAGAATCTCTACGAGCAGTACTTC